These 9 T cell receptor beta chains were all obtained from the same sample, sequenced in a study of shared clonotypes between healthy human individuals. The method was immunoSEQ multiplex PCR; TCRdb's version includes in-frame clones alone and lacks a portion of them. The table has about 990,000 clones, more than 75% seen once. The specimen sequenced was memory CD4+ T cells from PBMCs. Subset meaning: CD45RA-negative fraction. Receptor source: a man in his late teens or twenties in good health. Some clones in this sample may be carry-over from other donors' samples.

The V gene is TRBV7-2, the J gene TRBJ2-2; no clear D. This CDR3 has 15 residues. V dropped 0 bases and J dropped 1 base, with 6 bases sitting between them. Germline loops: CDR1 SGHTA, CDR2 FQGNSA. The CDR3 DNA sequence: TGTGCCAGCAGCTTAGCGCGACAGAACACCGGGGAGCTGTTTTTT. This sequence encodes CASSLARQNTGELFF.

As regards this clone: Compared with germline, one end of the junction differs, possibly owing to a read error. The rearrangement uses TRBV2 and TRBJ1-4; D remains ambiguous. The length of the CDR3 is 11 residues. Per germline, CDR1 SNHLY and CDR2 FYNNEI. The CDR3 DNA reads as TGCCTAACGAGGTCTAATGAAAAACTGTTTTTT. It is translated as CLTRSNEKLFF.

The rearrangement links TRBV5-1 to TRBJ2-2, with D perhaps being TRBD1 or TRBD2 (5 bases each). The CDR3 covers 16 residues. Germline V CDR1 and CDR2: SGHRS, YFSETQ. Trimming shortened V by 4 bases and J by 4 bases, and 17 bases separated the two germline ends. The CDR3 DNA sequence: TGCGCCAGCAGCCCTATGGGCCCCGGGGCCACCGGGGAGCTGTTTTTT. Amino acid sequence: CASSPMGPGATGELFF.

This chain uses TRBV28 with TRBJ1-5; no clear D. The V end lost 6 bases, the J end lost 4 bases, and 7 bases lay between the germline ends. Germline values: CDR1 MDHEN, CDR2 SYDVKM. CDR3 length equals 12 residues. The CDR3: CASSRVNQPQHF. Here the CDR3 DNA reads TGTGCCAGCAGCCGGGTGAATCAGCCCCAGCATTTT.

This clone appeared once. CDR3 region: CASSLALGQGSEQYF. The CDR3 coding sequence is TGTGCCAGCAGTTTGGCCCTGGGACAGGGCAGCGAGCAGTACTTC. This chain connects TRBV28 to TRBJ2-5, with 9 bases matching TRBD1. The J call may be in error: the DNA end matches TRBJ2-7 better. CDR3 length equals 15 residues. The germline CDR1 and CDR2 sequences are MDHEN and SYDVKM.

The table lists this clone with many counts. V is TRBV2 and J is TRBJ1-3; 8 nucleotides line up with TRBD1. Unmatched junction bases numbered 4, after V lost 3 bases and J lost 3 bases. CDR1 and CDR2 from the germline V gene are SNHLY and FYNNEI. The CDR3 sequence is 15 residues long. CDR3 sequence reads: CASSESRGHGNTIYF. The DNA of the CDR3 is TGTGCCAGCAGTGAGTCCAGGGGGCATGGAAACACCATATATTTT.

This chain connects TRBV10-1 to TRBJ2-6; unclear D gene. Trimming removed 4 bases from V and 0 bases from J, with 1 base in between. Germline assignment: CDR1 WNHNN and CDR2 SYGVQD (reference sequence). This CDR3 is 13 amino acids long. This CDR3 reads CASSGSGANVLTF. The CDR3 nucleotides are TGCGCCAGCAGTGGCTCTGGGGCCAACGTCCTGACTTTC.

This sequence joins TRBV7-8 and TRBJ2-5; TRBD2 matches at 10 bases. Germline loops: CDR1 SGHVS, CDR2 FQNEAQ. The CDR3 sequence is 15 residues long. Unmatched junction bases numbered 5, after V lost 6 bases and J lost 1 base. CDR3 DNA sequence: TGTGCCAGCAGACGGACTAGCGGTTTCCAAGAGACCCAGTACTTC. It translates to CASRRTSGFQETQYF.

The rearrangement links TRBV7-2 to TRBJ2-3; no definite D call. Germline lookup yields CDR1 SGHTA and CDR2 FQGNSA. The V end lost 1 base, the J end lost 2 bases, and 10 bases lay between the germline ends. The CDR3 spans 15 residues. Written as DNA, the CDR3 is TGTGCCAGCAGCTTAGAGGTGGCCCACACAGATACGCAGTATTTT. Protein product: CASSLEVAHTDTQYF.